This TCR beta chain was retrieved from a study of blood T cell repertoires in COVID-19 (dated by TCRdb to the early 2020s). Study-level background: The collaborator samples originated in the United States, Italy and Spain and spanned the acute and convalescent phases of COVID-19. The material from the prospective study consisted of cDNA or gDNA derived from T cells, B-cell-depleted T cells, or PBMCs. Deeply sampled blood TCRbeta repertoires from subjects exposed to, actively infected with, or recovered from COVID-19 were included in the dataset. The repertoires were released in a freely available public database intended as a resource for research on the immune response to SARS-CoV-2. Samples came from the ongoing ImmuneRACE study (first 160 participants) plus 1,254 subjects from 6 global collaborators. The sample metadata nearly always contained a de-identified subject ID, COVID-19 status, age in years and sex. Where HLA class I and class II types were available, the types were taken from metadata supplied by the sample provider, not from assay-based typing. Study-level results and caveats: Clinical and demographic metadata were provided uncurated, with the amount varying by source and participant.

For this clone: This clone's antigen is unknown. Base quality data are lacking; no much larger clone is found one base away.

The V and J ends are trimmed by 2 bases and 9 bases, leaving 17 bases between them. The CDR3 contains 15 residues, cysteine and phenylalanine counted. Just CDR3 DNA is preserved here, 45 bases in frame from base 1. CDR1 SGHTA and CDR2 FQGTGA were looked up in the germline V gene. TCRbeta CDR3 regions were amplified from genomic DNA by means of the immunoSEQ Assay, a bias-controlled multiplex PCR. Under the source paper's analysis protocol: Within the assay, amplification of reference gene primers was used to estimate how many nucleated cells each sample contained. To quantify the absolute abundance of each unique TCRbeta CDR3 rearrangement, sequence reads were collapsed and filtered. For each sample, productive Simpson clonality was calculated by taking the square root of Simpson's diversity index across productive rearrangements. TCRdb retrieved this table from immuneACCESS and kept in-frame rearrangements only. Not all clones are present; in checked studies, unresolved V genes account for under half, and no reason is known for the remainder. The DNA gave D and trimming, while V, J and clone size come from that table. This sample gives about 23,000 clones in total; roughly 89% of them show up just once. Jointly, the top ten make up about 12% of the sample.

The collaborating institutions used their own protocols to collect whole blood in K2EDTA tubes. Collaborator samples were shipped for TCRbeta analysis as frozen whole blood, isolated PBMCs, or DNA extracted from either sample type. This clonotype was sampled from a woman older than 75 with active or convalescent COVID-19. This chain is built from TRBV7-3 and TRBJ2-1, and possibly TRBD1, on 7 matching bases. Sequenced input: peripheral blood. The CDR3 here reads CASSLLGGGVGEQFF. The base sequence is TGTGCCAGCAGCTTATTAGGGGGCGGGGTTGGTGAGCAGTTCTTC.